This is a list of T cell receptor beta chains from one sample in a study of regulatory T cells in long-lasting Graves disease. TCRdb passed the multiplex PCR reads through MiXCR, listing each CDR3 protein once. The table has roughly 500,000 distinct CDR3 sequences, roughly 12% seen once. Another study also made use of these data, one on T cells in Graves' hyperthyroidism and ophthalmopathy.

Sequenced here: peripheral blood mononuclear cells (PBMCs), sampled at new diagnosis, from a patient treated with antithyroid drugs. These receptor sequences come from a man aged 25 to 40 with Graves disease. Each CDR3 is given with its conserved first and last residue. Fields, in order: V gene, D gene, clone size, J gene, CDR3 DNA, CDR3 protein. The D gene is left open where the match is weak. Clone size is not always given. Where it is, it says once, few, many or a class for expanded clones.

TRBV11-2	TRBD2	many	TRBJ2-7	TGTGCCAGCAGCCCCCGAGGAGCGGGAGGGAACTACGAGCAGTACTTC	CASSPRGAGGNYEQYF
TRBV14	-	-	TRBJ1-1	TGTGCCAGCAGCCAAGTTATATTTAAGGTGAGAGGGCGGAACACTGAAGCTTTCTTT	CASSQVIFKVRGRNTEAFF
TRBV2	-	many	TRBJ2-3	TGTGCCAGCAGTGAAGGAGGGTGGCTAGTGACAGATACGCAGTATTTT	CASSEGGWLVTDTQYF
TRBV15	-	-	TRBJ2-5	TGTGCCACCAGCAGAGACCCGGGACACACTTGGGAGACCCAGTACTTC	CATSRDPGHTWETQYF
TRBV2	TRBD1	-	TRBJ2-5	TGCGCCAGCAGCCAAGAGGGCGGGGGACAGGGTGAGACCCAGTACTTC	CASSQEGGGQGETQYF
TRBV28	-	many	TRBJ1-2	TGTGCCAGCGGGTCAGGCTATGGCTACACCTTC	CASGSGYGYTF
TRBV5-4	TRBD2	many	TRBJ2-7	TGTGCCAGCAGTTATCGGGGCGGGAGGGCTTACGAGCAGTACTTC	CASSYRGGRAYEQYF
TRBV6-1	TRBD1	few	TRBJ1-4	TGTGCCAGCAGCCGGACAGGGAGGGAGGAAAAACTGTTTTTT	CASSRTGREEKLFF
TRBV11-2	TRBD2	-	TRBJ2-5	TGTGCCAGCAGCGTATCCGGCCTAGCGGGAGGGGGAGAGACCCAGTACTTC	CASSVSGLAGGGETQYF
TRBV7-8	-	many	TRBJ1-1	TGTGCCAGCAGCTTATCCACAGGCCCCACTGAAGCTTTCTTT	CASSLSTGPTEAFF
TRBV7-3	-	once	TRBJ2-1	TGTGCCAACAGCTTGTCAGGGGACAATGAGCAGTTCTTC	CANSLSGDNEQFF
TRBV29-1	-	-	TRBJ2-5	TGCAGCGTTGAAGATCGACCGCTAGGAAAGACCCAGTACTTC	CSVEDRPLGKTQYF
TRBV11-2	TRBD2	many	TRBJ2-7	TGTGCCAGCAGCTCTAATCGGGGGGGGTTTTCCTCCTACGAGCAGTACTTC	CASSSNRGGFSSYEQYF
TRBV20-1	TRBD2	few	TRBJ2-7	TGCAGTGCCCCGGGACCCAGCGGGAGTGGCGAGCAGTACTTC	CSAPGPSGSGEQYF
TRBV28	-	many	TRBJ1-5	TGTGCCAGCAGTTTCGACGGGCAGCCCCAGCATTTT	CASSFDGQPQHF
TRBV11-2	-	many	TRBJ2-1	TGTGCCAGCAGTTCCCGAGGGGGCGGAGGGGCCAATGAGCAGTTCTTC	CASSSRGGGGANEQFF
TRBV20-1	-	-	TRBJ1-3	TGCAGTGCTAGTCGGGGCTTATCCACTGGAAACACCATATATTTT	CSASRGLSTGNTIYF
TRBV11-1	TRBD2	-	TRBJ2-7	TGTGCCAGCAACGAAGAGACTAGCGGACCCTACGAGCAGTACTTC	CASNEETSGPYEQYF
TRBV20-1	TRBD2	-	TRBJ2-2	TGCAGTGCTAGAGACGTCCTAGCGGGGGACACCGGGGAGCTGTTTTTT	CSARDVLAGDTGELFF
TRBV28	-	few	TRBJ1-3	TGTGCCAGCAGTATCGGCTCTGGAAACACCATATATTTT	CASSIGSGNTIYF
TRBV5-5	-	-	TRBJ2-5	TGTGCCAGCACCTTAATAGAGGGGGAAGAGACCCAGTACTTC	CASTLIEGEETQYF
TRBV12-3/TRBV12-4	TRBD1	many	TRBJ2-2	TGTGCCAGCAAGATAAGGGACAGATCGATCACCGGGGAGCTGTTTTTT	CASKIRDRSITGELFF
TRBV30	-	many	TRBJ1-1	TGTGCCTGGATTAGGACGGTGCGCGACACTGAAGCTTTCTTT	CAWIRTVRDTEAFF
TRBV10-3	TRBD2	many	TRBJ2-3	TGTGCCATCAGTGAGGGGACTAGCGGCCACACAGATACGCAGTATTTT	CAISEGTSGHTDTQYF
TRBV10-2	-	many	TRBJ2-2	TGCGCCAGCAGTGAGCCCACCGGGGAGCTGTTTTTT	CASSEPTGELFF
TRBV20-1	TRBD2	-	TRBJ2-1	TGCAGTGCTAGGGGGGGACTAGCGGGAGGGAGCTCCTACAATGAGCAGTTCTTC	CSARGGLAGGSSYNEQFF